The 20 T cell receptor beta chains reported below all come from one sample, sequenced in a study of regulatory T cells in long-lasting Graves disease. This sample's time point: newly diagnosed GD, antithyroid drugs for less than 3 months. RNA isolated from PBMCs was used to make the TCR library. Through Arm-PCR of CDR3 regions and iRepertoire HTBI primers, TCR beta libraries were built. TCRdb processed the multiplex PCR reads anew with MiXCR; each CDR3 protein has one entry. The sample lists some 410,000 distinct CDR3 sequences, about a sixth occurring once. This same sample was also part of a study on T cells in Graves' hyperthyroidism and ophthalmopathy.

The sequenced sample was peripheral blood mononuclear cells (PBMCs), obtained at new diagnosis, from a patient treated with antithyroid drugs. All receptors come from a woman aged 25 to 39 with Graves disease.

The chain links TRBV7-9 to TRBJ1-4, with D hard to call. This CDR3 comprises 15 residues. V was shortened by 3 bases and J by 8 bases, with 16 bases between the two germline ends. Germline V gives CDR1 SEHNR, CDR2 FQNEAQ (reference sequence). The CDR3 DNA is TGTGCCAGCAGCTTTACCAATGACCTAATCGAAAAACTGTTTTTT. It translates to CASSFTNDLIEKLFF.

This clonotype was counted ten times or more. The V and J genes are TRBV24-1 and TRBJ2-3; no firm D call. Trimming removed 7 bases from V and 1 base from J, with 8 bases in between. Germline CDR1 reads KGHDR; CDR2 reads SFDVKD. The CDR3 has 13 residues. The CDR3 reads CATREQGTDTQYF. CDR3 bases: TGTGCCACCAGGGAGCAGGGCACAGATACGCAGTATTTT.

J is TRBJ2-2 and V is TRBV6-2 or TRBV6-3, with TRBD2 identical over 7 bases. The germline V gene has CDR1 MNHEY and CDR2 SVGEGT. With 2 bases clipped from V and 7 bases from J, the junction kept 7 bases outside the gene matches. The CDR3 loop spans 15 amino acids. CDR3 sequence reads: CASSYVAGVGGELFF. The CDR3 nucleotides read TGTGCCAGCAGTTACGTGGCGGGAGTGGGCGGGGAGCTGTTTTTT.

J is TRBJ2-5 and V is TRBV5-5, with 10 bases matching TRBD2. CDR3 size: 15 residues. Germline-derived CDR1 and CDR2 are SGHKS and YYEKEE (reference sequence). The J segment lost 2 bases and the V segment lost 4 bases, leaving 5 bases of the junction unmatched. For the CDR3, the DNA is TGTGCCAGCAGCCTCCGGACTAGCGGACAAGAGACCCAGTACTTC. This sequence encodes CASSLRTSGQETQYF.

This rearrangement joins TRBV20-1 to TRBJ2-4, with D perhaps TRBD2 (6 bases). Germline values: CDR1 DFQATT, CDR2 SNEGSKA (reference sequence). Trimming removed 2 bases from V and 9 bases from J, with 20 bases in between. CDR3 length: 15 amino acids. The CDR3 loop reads CSARTGGMKNSIQYF. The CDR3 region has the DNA TGCAGTGCTAGAACCGGGGGAATGAAGAATAGCATTCAGTACTTC.

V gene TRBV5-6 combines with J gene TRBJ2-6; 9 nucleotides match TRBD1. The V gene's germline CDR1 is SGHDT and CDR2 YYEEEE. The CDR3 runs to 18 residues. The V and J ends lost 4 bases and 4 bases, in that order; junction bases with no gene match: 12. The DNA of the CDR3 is TGTGCCAGCAGCGCGCCCGGGACAGGGCAAACCGGGGCCAACGTCCTGACTTTC. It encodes CASSAPGTGQTGANVLTF.

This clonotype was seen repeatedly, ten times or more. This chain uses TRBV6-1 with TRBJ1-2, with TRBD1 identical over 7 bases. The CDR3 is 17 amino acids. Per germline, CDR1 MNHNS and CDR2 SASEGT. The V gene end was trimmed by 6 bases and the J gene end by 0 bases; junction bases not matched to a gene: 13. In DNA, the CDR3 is TGTGCCAGCAGCACCCCGGGACAGAGAACAGCTAACTATGGCTACACCTTC. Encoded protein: CASSTPGQRTANYGYTF.

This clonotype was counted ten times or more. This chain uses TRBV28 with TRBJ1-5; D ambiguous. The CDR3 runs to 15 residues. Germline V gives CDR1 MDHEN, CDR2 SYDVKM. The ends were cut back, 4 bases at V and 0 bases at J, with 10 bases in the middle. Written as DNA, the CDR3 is TGTGCCAGCAGTTCGATTGGGGTTAGCAATCAGCCCCAGCATTTT. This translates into CASSSIGVSNQPQHF. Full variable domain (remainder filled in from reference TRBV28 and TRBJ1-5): DVKVTQSSRYLVKRTGEKVFLECVQDMDHENMFWYRQDPGLGLRLIYFSYDVKMKEKGDIPEGYSVSREKKERFSLILESASTNQTSMYLCASSSIGVSNQPQHFGDGTRLSIL.

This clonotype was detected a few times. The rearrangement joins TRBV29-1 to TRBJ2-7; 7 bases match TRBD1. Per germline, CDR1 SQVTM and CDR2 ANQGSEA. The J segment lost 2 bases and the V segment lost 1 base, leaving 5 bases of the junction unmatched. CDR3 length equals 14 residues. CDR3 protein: CSVEVQGYPYEQYF. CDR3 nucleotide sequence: TGCAGCGTTGAAGTACAGGGGTACCCCTACGAGCAGTACTTC.

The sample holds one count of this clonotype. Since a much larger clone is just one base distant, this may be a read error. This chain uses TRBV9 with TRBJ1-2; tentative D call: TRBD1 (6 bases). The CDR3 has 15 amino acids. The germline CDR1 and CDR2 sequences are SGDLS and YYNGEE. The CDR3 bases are TGTGCCAGCAGTGAAACCCAGGACAGCACCTATGGCTTCACCTTC. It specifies CASSETQDSTYGFTF.

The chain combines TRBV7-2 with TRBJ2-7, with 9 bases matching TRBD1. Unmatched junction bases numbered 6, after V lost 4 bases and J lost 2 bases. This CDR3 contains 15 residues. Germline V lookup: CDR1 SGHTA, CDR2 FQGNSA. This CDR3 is CASSSDRGNPYEQYF. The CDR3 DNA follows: TGTGCCAGCAGCTCGGACAGGGGAAACCCCTACGAGCAGTACTTC. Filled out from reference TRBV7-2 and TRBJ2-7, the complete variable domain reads GAGVSQSPSNKVTEKGKDVELRCDPISGHTALYWYRQSLGQGLEFLIYFQGNSAPDKSGLPSDRFSAERTGGSVSTLTIQRTQQEDSAVYLCASSSDRGNPYEQYFGPGTRLTVT.

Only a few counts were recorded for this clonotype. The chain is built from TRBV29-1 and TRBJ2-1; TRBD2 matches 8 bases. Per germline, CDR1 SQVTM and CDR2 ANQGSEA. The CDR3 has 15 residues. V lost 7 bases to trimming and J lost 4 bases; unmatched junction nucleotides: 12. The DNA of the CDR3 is TGCAGCGCCCCGGTCGGGCTAGCGGGTTACAATGAGCAGTTCTTC. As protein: CSAPVGLAGYNEQFF.

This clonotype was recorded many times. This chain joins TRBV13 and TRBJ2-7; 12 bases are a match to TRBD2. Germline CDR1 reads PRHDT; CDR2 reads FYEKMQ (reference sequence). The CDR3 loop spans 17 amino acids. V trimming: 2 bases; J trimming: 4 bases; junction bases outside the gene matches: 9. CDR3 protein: CASSLLAGGGPSYEQYF. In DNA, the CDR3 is TGTGCCAGCAGCTTACTAGCGGGAGGGGGACCTTCGTACGAGCAGTACTTC.

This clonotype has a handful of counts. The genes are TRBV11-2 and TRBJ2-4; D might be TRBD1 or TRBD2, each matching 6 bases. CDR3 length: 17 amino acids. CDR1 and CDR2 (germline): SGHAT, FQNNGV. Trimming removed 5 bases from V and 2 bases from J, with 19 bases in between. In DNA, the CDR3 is TGTGCCAGCAGCCCGGGGCTGGGGGGCCCTTCCAAAAACATTCAGTACTTC. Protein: CASSPGLGGPSKNIQYF.

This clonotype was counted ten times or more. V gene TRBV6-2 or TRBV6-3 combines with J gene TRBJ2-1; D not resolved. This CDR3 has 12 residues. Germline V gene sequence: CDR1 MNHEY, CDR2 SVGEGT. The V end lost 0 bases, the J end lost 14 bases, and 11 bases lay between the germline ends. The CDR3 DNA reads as TGTGCCAGCAGTTACTCGGTCGAGTTGAAGTTCTTC. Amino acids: CASSYSVELKFF.

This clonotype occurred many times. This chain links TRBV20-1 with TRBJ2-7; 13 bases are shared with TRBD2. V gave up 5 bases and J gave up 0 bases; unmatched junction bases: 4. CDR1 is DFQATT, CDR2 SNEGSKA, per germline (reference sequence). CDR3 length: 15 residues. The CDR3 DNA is TGCAGTGCTTCGGGACTAGCGGGACCCTCCTACGAGCAGTACTTC. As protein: CSASGLAGPSYEQYF.

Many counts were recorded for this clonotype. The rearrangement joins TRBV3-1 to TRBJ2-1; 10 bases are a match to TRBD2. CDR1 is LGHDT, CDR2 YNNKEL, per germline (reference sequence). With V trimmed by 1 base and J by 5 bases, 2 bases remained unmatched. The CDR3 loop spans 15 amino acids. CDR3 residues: CASSQGLAGDNEQFF. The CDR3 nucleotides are TGTGCCAGCAGCCAAGGTCTAGCGGGAGACAATGAGCAGTTCTTC.

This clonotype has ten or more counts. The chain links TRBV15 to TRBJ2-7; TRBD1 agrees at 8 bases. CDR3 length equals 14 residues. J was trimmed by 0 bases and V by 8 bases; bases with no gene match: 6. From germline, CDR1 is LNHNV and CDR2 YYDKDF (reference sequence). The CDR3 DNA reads TGTGCCACCCAACAGGGGGTTAGCTCCTACGAGCAGTACTTC. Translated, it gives CATQQGVSSYEQYF. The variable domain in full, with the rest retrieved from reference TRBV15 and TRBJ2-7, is DAMVIQNPRYQVTQFGKPVTLSCSQTLNHNVMYWYQQKSSQAPKLLFHYYDKDFNNEADTPDNFQSRRPNTSFCFLDIRSPGLGDTAMYLCATQQGVSSYEQYFGPGTRLTVT.

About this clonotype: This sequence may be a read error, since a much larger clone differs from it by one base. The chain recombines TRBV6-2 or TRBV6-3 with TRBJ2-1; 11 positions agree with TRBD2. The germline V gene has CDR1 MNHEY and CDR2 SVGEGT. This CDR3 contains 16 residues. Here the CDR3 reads CASGYPGLAVYNEQFF. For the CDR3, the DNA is TGTGCCAGCGGTTATCCGGGACTAGCGGTCTACAATGAGCAGTTCTTC.

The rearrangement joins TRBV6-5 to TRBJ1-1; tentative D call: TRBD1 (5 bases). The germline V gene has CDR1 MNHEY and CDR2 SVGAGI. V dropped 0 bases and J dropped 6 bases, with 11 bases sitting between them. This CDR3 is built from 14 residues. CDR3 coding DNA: TGTGCCAGCAGTTACTCGGGGGGGAGCTCTGAAGCTTTCTTT. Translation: CASSYSGGSSEAFF.